This T cell receptor (beta chain) was sequenced during a study of blood T cell repertoires in COVID-19. Study as a whole: The study drew acute and convalescent COVID-19 samples from the United States, Italy and Spain. PBMCs, B-cell-depleted T cells, or T cells were the source of the cDNA or gDNA that made up the material.

Original processing notes: Amplification of reference gene primers was used by the study to estimate nucleated cell counts. TCRdb keeps only in-frame clones here, not all; method: immunoSEQ multiplex PCR. From that table come the V and J calls and clone size; the DNA was used to work out D and trimming. The sample records about 310,000 clones, more than 75% being singletons. The CDR3 length is 16 residues. V was pared by 3 bases and J by 6 bases, with 19 bases between. CDR1 is MDHEN, CDR2 SYDVKM, per germline. The count of this clone is one. This sequence originates from a man in his forties or fifties with active or convalescent COVID-19. The sample was peripheral blood. The V and J genes are TRBV28 and TRBJ2-3, with a possible D match to TRBD2 (5 bases). CDR3 amino acids: CASSFNVGQDSDTQYF. The CDR3 region has the DNA TGTGCCAGCAGTTTCAATGTCGGGCAGGACTCGGATACGCAGTATTTT.